This T cell receptor (beta chain) was profiled in a study of blood T cell repertoires in COVID-19. The repertoire was sequenced with immunoSEQ multiplex PCR; TCRdb's copy has only in-frame clones and lacks some. Altogether 150,000 to 200,000 clones are present, 80% to 85% being singletons, with the ten largest covering about 10%. This clone has only one observation. The specimen was peripheral blood. The clonotype originates from an elderly woman with active or convalescent COVID-19.

This CDR3 is CASSEAGTGGLNSPLHF. The DNA for the CDR3 is TGTGCCAGCAGCGAAGCCGGGACAGGGGGGCTTAATTCACCCCTCCACTTT. The rearrangement joins TRBV13 to TRBJ1-6, with 11 bases fitting TRBD1. The germline gives CDR1 PRHDT, CDR2 FYEKMQ (reference sequence). Germline trimming cut 5 bases from V and 6 bases from J; bases unmatched to any gene: 9. The CDR3 length is 17 residues.